The entry that follows covers one T cell receptor beta chain sequence. A much larger clone sits a single nucleotide away, making a read error possible. Unique molecular identifiers were used to barcode this TCRbeta library. Each CDR3 protein is one row after TCRdb ran MiXCR on the PCR reads. The sample shows more than 200,000 distinct CDR3 sequences, 9% to 10% of them seen only once. The sample belongs to a study of T-cell reconstitution after alpha-beta-depleted transplantation in children. There are 15 residues in the CDR3. The germline V gene has CDR1 SGDLS and CDR2 YYNGEE. The receptor was derived from a human donor who donated a stem cell graft to a child with SCID. The chain carries TRBV9 and TRBJ2-1, with 10 bases lining up with TRBD2. The sequences come from PBMCs from the stem cell graft donor, collected from the stem cell graft. The CDR3 loop is CASSVGDSGGTNQLF. The CDR3 DNA reads TGTGCCAGCAGCGTAGGCGATAGCGGGGGGACTAACCAGCTCTTC.